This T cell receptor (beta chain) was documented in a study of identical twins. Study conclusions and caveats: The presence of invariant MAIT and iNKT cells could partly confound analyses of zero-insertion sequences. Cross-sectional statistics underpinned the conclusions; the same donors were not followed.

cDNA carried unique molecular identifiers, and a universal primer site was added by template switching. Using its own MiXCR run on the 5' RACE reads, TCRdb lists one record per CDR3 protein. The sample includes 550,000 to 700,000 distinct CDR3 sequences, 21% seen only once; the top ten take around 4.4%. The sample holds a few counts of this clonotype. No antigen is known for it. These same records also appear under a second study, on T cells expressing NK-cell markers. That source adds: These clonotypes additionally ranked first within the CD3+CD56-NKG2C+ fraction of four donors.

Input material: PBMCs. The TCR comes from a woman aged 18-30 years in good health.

The CDR3 DNA reads TGTGCTAGTGGTTCATTAGCTCAGGGGACCAAATACGAGCAGTACTTC. Translating gives CASGSLAQGTKYEQYF. V gene TRBV12-5 combines with J gene TRBJ2-7; TRBD1 might be the D (6 bases). V lost 4 bases to trimming and J lost 4 bases, with 20 bases between them. CDR1 and CDR2 from the germline V gene are LGHNT and FRNRAP. This CDR3 has 16 residues. Combining the CDR3 with reference TRBV12-5 and TRBJ2-7 gives the whole variable domain DARVTQTPRHKVTEMGQEVTMRCQPILGHNTVFWYRQTMMQGLELLAYFRNRAPLDDSGMPKDRFSAEMPDATLATLKIQPSEPRDSAVYFCASGSLAQGTKYEQYFGPGTRLTVT.